This TCR beta chain was observed in a study of response to subunit inactivated influenza vaccine. From the RT-PCR reads, TCRdb called clonotypes with MiXCR, one entry per CDR3 protein. The repertoire holds about 540,000 distinct CDR3 sequences, with approximately 24% as singletons. In this sample, this clonotype turned up a few times. The CDR3 runs 16 residues. V was cut by 3 bases and J by 2 bases, with 16 bases left in between. Germline-derived CDR1 and CDR2 are MNHNS and SASEGT. The same specimen was also included in a second study, on T cells expressing NK-cell markers. That paper adds: In generating TCR beta cDNA, 5'RACE template switching with UMIs was used. Cells sorted as CD3+CD56+NKG2C+, CD3+CD56+NKG2C- and CD3+CD56-NKG2C+ T cells supplied the TCR beta repertoires. Sorting was limited to alpha-beta TCR-expressing T cells with an anti-gamma-delta TCR antibody in several experiments.

The sample in question was CD4+ T cells sorted from PBMCs, obtained roughly 13 days after vaccination. The TCR originated in a man aged 45-65 years who received an inactivated influenza vaccine. The chain combines TRBV6-1 with TRBJ2-5; maybe TRBD2 (7 bases). This chain's CDR3 is CASSDSGRGGQETQYF. The CDR3 nucleotides read TGTGCCAGCAGTGATTCAGGCAGGGGAGGGCAAGAGACCCAGTACTTC.